This T cell receptor beta chain was documented in a study of human T cells and chemical hapten exposure. The CDR3 consists of 12 residues. Trimming took 7 bases from V and 6 from J, leaving 16 bases between them. Germline V lookup: CDR1 SQVTM, CDR2 ANQGSEA. Time point denoted: patch test 1, 2 weeks after DPC sensitization. Treatment of the sample: therapeutic diphenylcyclopropenone sensitization with weekly scalp DPC. TCRdb re-called the RACE reads with MiXCR, one entry per CDR3 protein. This table holds fewer than 130,000 distinct CDR3 sequences, 8% to 13% found once. The specimen was whole blood, collected in connection with sensitization to the hapten diphenylcyclopropenone (DPC). The source of this sequence is a woman between 40 and 50 years old with alopecia areata. Some clones in this sample may be carry-over from other donors' samples. This chain joins TRBV29-1 and TRBJ2-7; weak D call: TRBD2 (5 bases). The CDR3 DNA is TGCAGCGCCCGGGAAGGTATTGGCGAGCAGTACTTC. This codes for CSAREGIGEQYF.